The present entry profiles one TCR beta chain with its context. TCRdb's copy holds only in-frame clones and misses some; the assay was immunoSEQ multiplex PCR. Of 200,000 to 250,000 clones in the sample, around 89% were seen once. The record originates from a study of blood T cell repertoires in COVID-19. For the study at large: There were acute and convalescent COVID-19 samples, and they came from the United States, Italy and Spain.

The junction had 11 bases not matched to a gene; V was cut back by 3 bases and J by 3 bases. Germline V lookup: CDR1 SGHTS, CDR2 YDEGEE. The CDR3 sequence is 17 residues long. Cohorts were determined from participant-reported clinical history. The TCR originated in a woman between 18 and 29 years old in a cohort exposed to, infected with or recovered from COVID-19 (not recorded which). The sample taken for sequencing was PBMCs or T cells enriched from blood (not recorded which). The V call is TRBV5-8, the J call TRBJ2-7; 11 bases align to TRBD2. CDR3 sequence reads: CASSWEVAGGIIYEQYF. The CDR3 nucleotides read TGTGCCAGCAGCTGGGAGGTAGCGGGAGGGATCATCTACGAGCAGTACTTC.